The 11 T cell receptor beta chains listed next were all sequenced from one sample in a study of molecular identifiers for immune sequencing clone quantification. TCRdb passed the PCR reads through MiXCR, listing each CDR3 protein once. The table includes over 65,000 distinct CDR3 sequences, around 27% detected once. Sequencing used naive CD8+ T cells from blood, with Jurkat cell RNA spiked in. Subset noted: FACS-sorted CD8+CD4-CCR7+CD45RA+ naive T cells. These receptors were collected from a human donor in good health. Some libraries in this study had Jurkat cell RNA spiked in.

This clonotype was observed once. This may be a read error, as it is one base from a much larger clone. The chain recombines TRBV29-1 with TRBJ2-2; D possibly corresponds to TRBD2 (5 bases). Trimming removed 6 bases from V and 0 bases from J, with 8 bases in between. CDR1 and CDR2 (germline): SQVTM, ANQGSEA. The CDR3 is 13 amino acids. CDR3: CSVLGANTGELFF. The CDR3 bases are TGCAGCGTACTAGGAGCGAACACCGGGGAGCTGTTTTTT.

This clonotype came up many times. The chain is built from TRBV12-3 or TRBV12-4 and TRBJ2-3, with 8 bases that match TRBD2. V lost 5 bases, J lost 5 bases, and 12 bases stayed unmatched. The CDR3 has 16 residues. CDR3 in amino acids: CASSPSAGAGKDTQYF. As DNA, the CDR3 is TGTGCCAGCAGTCCCTCAGCGGGGGCCGGGAAAGATACGCAGTATTTT.

A remark on this clonotype: Its ends do not fully match the called genes, so a read error is possible. The chain uses TRBV4-1 and TRBJ2-2, with D possibly TRBD1 on 5 matching bases. Germline V gene data show CDR1 as MGHRA and CDR2 as YSYEKL. CDR3 length equals 14 residues. The CDR3 sequence is CAGREGVNPGELFF. In DNA form, the CDR3 reads TGCGCCGGCAGGGAAGGAGTGAACCCCGGGGAGCTGTTTTTT.

This clonotype was found many times. The chain combines TRBV7-9 with TRBJ2-7; the match to TRBD2 covers 10 bases. Germline-derived CDR1 and CDR2 are SEHNR and FQNEAQ (reference sequence). CDR3 length equals 16 residues. J gave up 4 bases and V 5 bases, and 11 bases lay outside the gene matches. DNA for the CDR3: TGTGCCAGCAGCCTGATAGCGGGAGGTACCCCGTACGAGCAGTACTTC. It codes for CASSLIAGGTPYEQYF. Filled out from reference TRBV7-9 and TRBJ2-7, the complete variable domain reads DTGVSQNPRHKITKRGQNVTFRCDPISEHNRLYWYRQTLGQGPEFLTYFQNEAQLEKSRLLSDRFSAERPKGSFSTLEIQRTEQGDSAMYLCASSLIAGGTPYEQYFGPGTRLTVT.

V usage is TRBV5-6 and J usage is TRBJ2-7, with D possibly TRBD1 on 5 matching bases. Germline-derived CDR1 and CDR2 are SGHDT and YYEEEE. Trimming cost V 4 bases and J 0 bases, with 8 bases left between them. The CDR3 covers 13 residues. The CDR3 DNA reads as TGTGCCAGCAGCCTTGGGGCCTCCTACGAGCAGTACTTC. This sequence encodes CASSLGASYEQYF.

The rearrangement uses TRBV29-1 and TRBJ2-1; TRBD2 aligns across 8 bases. Germline values: CDR1 SQVTM, CDR2 ANQGSEA. Unmatched junction bases numbered 13, after V lost 7 bases and J lost 8 bases. This CDR3 region has 14 residues. The CDR3 DNA sequence: TGCAGCGCCTGGGGAGCGGGGGAGCCGGATGAGCAGTTCTTC. Translating gives CSAWGAGEPDEQFF.

At least ten counts were recorded for this clonotype. The chain recombines TRBV28 with TRBJ1-1, with D maybe TRBD1 (5 bases). Germline CDR1 is MDHEN and CDR2 is SYDVKM. This CDR3 has 11 residues. V was clipped by 3 bases and J by 8 bases, with 7 bases between them. The CDR3 loop is CASSLGEEAFF. The CDR3 DNA follows: TGTGCCAGCAGTTTGGGGGAAGAAGCTTTCTTT. Supplemented by reference TRBV28 and TRBJ1-1, the full variable domain reads DVKVTQSSRYLVKRTGEKVFLECVQDMDHENMFWYRQDPGLGLRLIYFSYDVKMKEKGDIPEGYSVSREKKERFSLILESASTNQTSMYLCASSLGEEAFFGQGTRLTVV.

At least ten counts were recorded for this clonotype. The chain has TRBV3-1 and TRBJ2-3; 8 bases agree with TRBD1. CDR1 LGHDT and CDR2 YNNKEL come from the germline V gene (reference sequence). The CDR3 runs to 18 residues. J lost 8 bases, V lost 4 bases, and 20 bases had no gene match. The DNA for the CDR3 is TGTGCCAGCAGCCCATACGCCGGGACAGGAGACAGGCCAGGTACGCAGTATTTT. Encoded protein: CASSPYAGTGDRPGTQYF.

This clonotype was seen only a few times. The chain employs TRBV4-1 and TRBJ2-1; D possibly corresponds to TRBD2 (6 bases). Germline CDR1 and CDR2: MGHRA and YSYEKL. There are 15 residues in the CDR3. The V end lost 3 bases, the J end lost 4 bases, and 13 bases lay between the germline ends. This chain's CDR3 is CASSQSGLGYNEQFF. CDR3 DNA: TGCGCCAGCAGCCAGTCGGGACTTGGATACAATGAGCAGTTCTTC.

This chain connects TRBV7-8 to TRBJ2-7; TRBD1 matches 7 bases. Germline CDR1 is SGHVS and CDR2 is FQNEAQ. V lost 5 bases, J lost 4 bases, and 11 bases stayed unmatched. The CDR3 has 15 amino acids. This CDR3 is CASSIGRQGSYEQYF. The CDR3 nucleotides read TGTGCCAGCAGCATTGGGCGACAGGGATCTTACGAGCAGTACTTC.

With respect to this clonotype: A much larger clone lies one base from this, so it may be a read error. The chain links TRBV4-3 to TRBJ2-3; possible D gene TRBD1, 6 bases. CDR3 length: 16 amino acids. Germline CDR1 LGHNA, CDR2 YSLEER. The DNA for the CDR3 is TGCGCCAGCAGCCAAGATGGGGATTTAAGGACAGATACGCGGTATTTT. Translation: CASSQDGDLRTDTRYF.